This note documents a single TCR beta chain sequence. What this receptor recognizes is not known. The sample holds no much larger clone one base away, and base qualities are not on file. The cysteine opens and the phenylalanine closes a CDR3 of 15 amino acids. The sequence is cut down to CDR3 DNA, 45 bases in frame from base 1. The data are from a study of CD8 T cells in ankylosing spondylitis (dated 2017 in TCRdb). In terms of the full investigation: The study profiled T cell receptor beta repertoires in healthy donors and ankylosing spondylitis patients to find disease-linked TCR variants. Peripheral blood was sampled, and synovial fluid was additionally collected from ankylosing spondylitis patients. The full study cohort was made up of under 30 ankylosing spondylitis patients and 95 to 130 healthy donors.

The run used an Illumina HiSeq 2500. Quantitative 5'-RACE with molecular barcodes was the method used to prepare the TCR beta libraries. The authors processed their data as follows. A new computational method based on a probabilistic model of VDJ rearrangement was used to identify disease-linked TCR variants. The raw public reads went through TCRdb reprocessing: fastp at Q25, MiXCR clone calling, in-frame beta chains kept. Rows with a matching CDR3 protein are joined into one entry that keeps the most common DNA and genes. In this record, the V and J calls reflect TCRdb's handling and not the investigators' own analysis. Counted in this sample were a few hundred thousand distinct CDR3 sequences; around 10% of them appeared once. The biggest ten clones account for around 6.5% of the sample. General findings and caveats noted by the study authors: A CD8+ phenotype was shown by the disease-linked clones, which were found at relatively low frequencies in peripheral blood. Some TCR beta motif variants had previously been reported in synovial fluid and blood of reactive arthritis patients, which suggested common disease-initiation mechanisms. According to the report, matched synovial fluid samples from ankylosing spondylitis patients were significantly enriched for the disease-linked clones. Blood from ankylosing spondylitis patients appeared to be characterized by a TCR beta motif made up of 8 or 9 highly homologous amino acid variants.

The sequence came from a male donor with ankylosing spondylitis or in good health (not recorded which). The chain is assembled from TRBV21-1 and TRBJ1-5; the table assigns TRBD1, which was not confirmed against the DNA. The end of the DNA is better explained by TRBJ2-3, so the J call may be wrong. TRBV21-1 is assigned pseudogene status. Sequenced material: blood, either unsorted or a sorted T cell fraction (not recorded which). The DNA reads as follows: TGTGCCAGCAGCAAGGGAACAGGGTGTGGTCAGCCCCAGTATTTT. This codes for CASSKGTGCGQPQYF.